One sample yielded the 15 T cell receptor beta chains listed below, sequenced in a study of early T cells in non-severe SARS-CoV-2 infection. Using its own MiXCR run on the 5' RACE reads, TCRdb lists one record per CDR3 protein. This table holds 35,000 to 55,000 distinct CDR3 sequences, approximately 6.1% found once. Sample: whole blood, taken at baseline. The receptors shown here come from an adult who was a healthcare worker with PCR-confirmed SARS-CoV-2 infection or an uninfected control (not recorded which).

This clonotype was picked up many times. The chain recombines TRBV29-1 with TRBJ1-1; D is perhaps TRBD1 (5 bases). The germline V gene encodes CDR1 SQVTM and CDR2 ANQGSEA. Trimming stripped 1 base from V and 1 base from J, with 7 bases between. This CDR3 region has 13 residues. The CDR3 here is CSVEGQRNTEAFF. The CDR3 DNA follows: TGCAGCGTTGAAGGACAGAGGAACACTGAAGCTTTCTTT.

In this sample, this clonotype turned up many times. The chain couples TRBV24-1 to TRBJ2-2; the D gene could be TRBD1 or TRBD2 (6 bases each). Germline lookup yields CDR1 KGHDR and CDR2 SFDVKD. CDR3 length: 13 amino acids. Trimming removed 9 bases from V and 1 base from J, with 8 bases in between. In nucleotides, the CDR3 is TGTGCCACCGAGGGGGGGAACACCGGGGAGCTGTTTTTT. This codes for CATEGGNTGELFF.

A few counts support this clonotype. The chain uses TRBV19 and TRBJ2-1, with a tentative D call TRBD1 (6 bases). CDR1 LNHDA and CDR2 SQIVND come from the germline V gene (reference sequence). With 1 base removed from V and 12 bases from J, the gap between germline ends came to 28 bases. The CDR3 spans 18 residues. The CDR3 DNA sequence: TGTGCCAGTAGTATAGCACTACCAGGGTTCGAGAGAAAACAGGGGCAGTTCTTC. This encodes CASSIALPGFERKQGQFF.

On this clonotype: This may arise from a read error, as a much more abundant clone is one base away. The genes are TRBV18 and TRBJ2-3; 7 nucleotides line up with TRBD2. V lost 2 bases and J lost 7; bases outside the gene matches: 9. There are 15 residues in the CDR3. Germline V gene lookup returns CDR1 KGHSH and CDR2 LQKENI. In DNA form, the CDR3 reads TGTGCCAGCTCACCAGAAGGCGGGAGTGGAAATACGCAGTATTTT. Translating it yields CASSPEGGSGNTQYF.

This clonotype has just a few counts. Since a much larger clone is just one base distant, this may be a read error. This chain uses TRBV5-1 with TRBJ2-3, with D possibly TRBD1 on 6 matching bases. V lost 4 bases and J 2 bases, leaving 17 bases between the germline ends. CDR1 is SGHRS and CDR2 is YFSETQ in the germline V gene. The CDR3 is 16 residues long. CDR3 DNA: TGCGCCAGCAGCACGAACGCGTGGGGGCCCACAGATACGCAGTATTTT. The encoded protein is CASSTNAWGPTDTQYF.

This clonotype appeared many times. This chain uses TRBV11-3 with TRBJ1-1; a weak D match, TRBD1 (5 bases). Between the trimmed V and J ends, which lost 2 bases and 3 bases, there was a span of 10 bases. This CDR3 has 14 amino acids. In germline, CDR1 is SGHNT, CDR2 YENEEA. CDR3 nucleotides: TGTGCCAGCAGCTTAAGGGGAGTGGACACTGAAGCTTTCTTT. Translated, it gives CASSLRGVDTEAFF.

In this sample, this clonotype turned up many times. The chain employs TRBV7-2 and TRBJ2-3; possible D gene TRBD2, 5 bases. Per the germline V gene, CDR1 is SGHTA and CDR2 is FQGNSA. There are 14 residues in the CDR3. V lost 5 bases, J lost 6 bases, and 15 bases lay in between. CDR3 loop: CASSLLAAGDTQYF. The CDR3 coding sequence is TGTGCCAGCAGCCTCCTAGCAGCTGGGGATACGCAGTATTTT.

In this sample, this clonotype turned up a few times. The chain employs TRBV29-1 and TRBJ2-1; TRBD2 matches at 10 bases. V shed 4 bases and J 13 bases; nucleotides not matched to a gene: 13. The CDR3 covers 14 residues. Germline loops: CDR1 SQVTM, CDR2 ANQGSEA. CDR3 loop: CSVVWLAGENLQFF. The CDR3 bases are TGCAGCGTTGTATGGCTAGCGGGAGAGAACCTACAGTTCTTC.

A few counts support this clonotype. The chain has TRBV27 and TRBJ2-7, with no clear D. The germline gives CDR1 MNHEY, CDR2 SMNVEV (reference sequence). CDR3 length: 14 amino acids. Trimming pared 5 bases from V and 2 bases from J, leaving 13 bases between. The CDR3 here is CASSRLGSPYEQYF. CDR3 nucleotides: TGTGCCAGCAGTCGGTTAGGGTCGCCCTACGAGCAGTACTTC.

This chain links TRBV20-1 with TRBJ1-5; TRBD1 is a possible D gene (5 bases). The CDR3 has 12 amino acids. V was pared by 0 bases and J by 6 bases, with 6 bases between. Germline assignment: CDR1 DFQATT and CDR2 SNEGSKA (reference sequence). The CDR3 is CSARDGGQPQHF. The CDR3 DNA sequence: TGCAGTGCTAGAGATGGGGGTCAGCCCCAGCATTTT.

This clonotype was detected a few times. A junction end diverges from the germline sequence, so it may reflect a read error. This chain connects TRBV20-1 to TRBJ2-4; D gene ambiguous. The germline CDR1 and CDR2 sequences are DFQATT and SNEGSKA (reference sequence). The CDR3 spans 13 residues. CDR3 sequence (DNA): TGCAATGCTATCAAACTAGCCAAAAACATTCAGTACTTC. This encodes CNAIKLAKNIQYF.

This clonotype has a count of ten or more. The chain joins TRBV29-1 to TRBJ1-5; 8 bases fit TRBD1. V trimming: 6 bases; J trimming: 7 bases; junction bases outside the gene matches: 11. CDR1 and CDR2 (germline): SQVTM, ANQGSEA. The CDR3 contains 14 residues. The CDR3 here is CSVAQGASNQPQHF. In DNA form, the CDR3 reads TGCAGCGTAGCTCAGGGGGCGAGTAACCAGCCCCAGCATTTT.

This clonotype was seen more than once but under ten times. The chain links TRBV11-3 to TRBJ2-5; 7 nucleotides align to TRBD1. CDR3 size: 14 residues. The V segment lost 5 bases and the J segment 3 bases; nucleotides outside the gene matches: 6. Germline V lookup: CDR1 SGHNT, CDR2 YENEEA. The CDR3 protein is CASSQYRGKETQYF. The DNA of the CDR3 is TGTGCCAGCAGCCAATACAGGGGAAAAGAGACCCAGTACTTC.

This clonotype has at least ten counts. The rearrangement joins TRBV6-6 to TRBJ2-3; no firm D call. CDR3 size: 14 residues. Between the trimmed V and J ends, which lost 2 bases and 2 bases, there was a span of 8 bases. Germline V gives CDR1 MNHNY, CDR2 SVGAGI (reference sequence). This CDR3 is CASSYGANTDTQYF. CDR3 sequence (DNA): TGTGCCAGCAGTTACGGAGCGAACACAGATACGCAGTATTTT.

This clonotype occurred a few times. The rearrangement uses TRBV12-3 or TRBV12-4 and TRBJ1-6, with D maybe TRBD1 (5 bases). Deletions cut 10 bases from V and 6 bases from J, with 16 bases between. CDR3 length: 14 residues. In DNA, the CDR3 is TGTGCCACCACGGAGGGGATTGGTAATTCACCCCTCCACTTT. It encodes CATTEGIGNSPLHF.